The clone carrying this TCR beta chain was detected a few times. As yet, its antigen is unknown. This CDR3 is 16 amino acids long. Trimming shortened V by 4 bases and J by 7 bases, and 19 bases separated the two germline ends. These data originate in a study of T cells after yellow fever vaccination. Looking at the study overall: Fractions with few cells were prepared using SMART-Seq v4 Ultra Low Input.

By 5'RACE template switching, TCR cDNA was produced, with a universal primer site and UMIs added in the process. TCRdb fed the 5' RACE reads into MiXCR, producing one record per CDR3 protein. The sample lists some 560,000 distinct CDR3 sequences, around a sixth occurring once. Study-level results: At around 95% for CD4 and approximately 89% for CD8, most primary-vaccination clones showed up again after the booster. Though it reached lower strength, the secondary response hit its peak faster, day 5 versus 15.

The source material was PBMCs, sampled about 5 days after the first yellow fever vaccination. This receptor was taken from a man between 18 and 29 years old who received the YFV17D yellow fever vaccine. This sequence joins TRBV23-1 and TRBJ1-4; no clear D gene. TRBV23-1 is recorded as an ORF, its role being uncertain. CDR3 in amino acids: CASSLPRAEPFEKLFF. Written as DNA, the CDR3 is TGCGCCAGCAGTCTGCCAAGGGCCGAACCCTTTGAAAAACTGTTTTTT.